This is a list of T cell receptor beta chains from one sample in a study of cytomegalovirus exposure and HLA in healthy donors. Profiled with immunoSEQ multiplex PCR; TCRdb holds only in-frame clones, not every one. The sample consists of about 170,000 clones, roughly 80% of them appearing once. Specimen: PBMCs. Source of these receptors: a male donor in good health and CMV-seronegative. The CDR3 runs from the conserved cysteine through the conserved F or W. Fields, in order: D gene, V gene, clone size, J gene, CDR3 DNA, CDR3 protein. D genes are given only for firm matches. Size tells how often a clone was seen (once, few, many) or the class of an expanded clone, and some rows leave it out.

D: -
V: TRBV6-5
size: -
J: TRBJ2-5
DNA: TGTGCCAGCAGGACTAGGGGCTCCAGCGAGACCCAGTACTTC
CDR3: CASRTRGSSETQYF

D: -
V: TRBV11-2
size: -
J: TRBJ1-2
DNA: TGTGCCAGCAGCTTAAAGGAGGGACTCTATGGCTACCCCTTC
CDR3: CASSLKEGLYGYPF

D: TRBD2
V: TRBV4-2
size: -
J: TRBJ2-4
DNA: TGTGCCAGCAGCCAAGAAAGGGAAGCTAGCGGGGGGATAGCCAAAAACATTCAGTACTTC
CDR3: CASSQEREASGGIAKNIQYF

D: TRBD2
V: TRBV4-1
size: -
J: TRBJ2-7
DNA: TGCGCCAGCAGCCAAGAGTCGCTAGCGGGAGTTACCTCCTACGAGCAGTACTTC
CDR3: CASSQESLAGVTSYEQYF

D: -
V: TRBV29-1
size: -
J: TRBJ2-7
DNA: TGCAGCGTTGAAGCCCGGGACACGCTCCACGAGCAGTACTTC
CDR3: CSVEARDTLHEQYF

D: -
V: TRBV11-2
size: -
J: TRBJ1-2
DNA: TGTGCCAGCAGCTTTTCGAGTAGGGGATCGGACTATGGCTACACCTTC
CDR3: CASSFSSRGSDYGYTF

D: -
V: TRBV6-6
size: -
J: TRBJ2-7
DNA: TGTGCCAGCAGTACGCCGGAGGGATCCTCCTACGAGCAGTACTTC
CDR3: CASSTPEGSSYEQYF

D: -
V: TRBV7-9
size: once
J: TRBJ2-7
DNA: TGTGCCAGCAGCTCCACTAGTGCATACGAGCAGTACTTC
CDR3: CASSSTSAYEQYF

D: -
V: TRBV11-3
size: -
J: TRBJ2-7
DNA: TGTGCCAGCAGCTTAGCAGGGGGGCAGACCCACGAGCAGTACTTC
CDR3: CASSLAGGQTHEQYF

D: TRBD1
V: TRBV27
size: -
J: TRBJ1-5
DNA: TGTGCCAGCAGTGCGACTGGGGACAGGGTTCAGCCCCAGCATTTT
CDR3: CASSATGDRVQPQHF

D: -
V: TRBV4-3
size: -
J: TRBJ2-7
DNA: TGCGCCAGCAGCCAAGCAGGCGACTCCTACGAGCAGTACTTC
CDR3: CASSQAGDSYEQYF

D: -
V: TRBV19
size: -
J: TRBJ2-1
DNA: TGTGCCAGTAGTGTCAACTACAATGAGCAGTTCTTC
CDR3: CASSVNYNEQFF

D: TRBD1
V: TRBV2
size: -
J: TRBJ2-7
DNA: TGTGCCACAAAACAAGGCGTAGGCAGGGGGCGGGAGCAGTACTTC
CDR3: CATKQGVGRGREQYF

D: -
V: TRBV6-5
size: -
J: TRBJ2-5
DNA: TGTGCCAGCAGTTACGGTGGGACAATACTTCAAGAGACCCAGTACTTC
CDR3: CASSYGGTILQETQYF

D: TRBD1
V: TRBV11-3
size: -
J: TRBJ1-1
DNA: TGTGCCAGCAGCTTAGGACAGGGTGAAGCTTTCTTT
CDR3: CASSLGQGEAFF

D: -
V: TRBV30
size: once
J: TRBJ2-7
DNA: TGTGCCTGGAGCGGTCGGGGCTACGAGCAGTACTTC
CDR3: CAWSGRGYEQYF

D: TRBD2
V: TRBV7-2
size: once
J: TRBJ2-7
DNA: TGTGCCAGCAGCTCCGAGGGAGGGAGCGCCTACGAGCAGTACTTC
CDR3: CASSSEGGSAYEQYF

D: -
V: TRBV6-6
size: -
J: TRBJ1-1
DNA: TGTGCCAGCAGTCTTATGAACACTGAAGCTTTCTTT
CDR3: CASSLMNTEAFF

D: -
V: TRBV29-1
size: -
J: TRBJ2-5
DNA: TGCAGCGGACAGGTCCAAGAGACCCAGTACTTC
CDR3: CSGQVQETQYF

D: -
V: TRBV6-5
size: -
J: TRBJ1-1
DNA: TGTGCCAGCAGGGAGGGCGAGGACACTGAAGCTTTCTTT
CDR3: CASREGEDTEAFF

D: -
V: TRBV19
size: -
J: TRBJ1-2
DNA: TGTGCCAGTAGTGCACAGGGAAGATCCTATGGCTACACCTTC
CDR3: CASSAQGRSYGYTF

D: -
V: TRBV7-6
size: -
J: TRBJ2-7
DNA: TGTGCCAGCAGCCAAACTGGGAGGAGCTCCTACGAGCAGTACTTC
CDR3: CASSQTGRSSYEQYF

D: TRBD2
V: TRBV7-3
size: -
J: TRBJ2-3
DNA: TGTGCCAGCAGCTTAGTGGTGCGTCTAGCGGGCCGCACAGATACGCAGTATTTT
CDR3: CASSLVVRLAGRTDTQYF

D: TRBD2
V: TRBV6-5
size: few
J: TRBJ2-3
DNA: TGTGCCACGTCGGGGGGGGCCGGCACAGATACGCAGTATTTT
CDR3: CATSGGAGTDTQYF

D: TRBD1
V: TRBV6-6
size: -
J: TRBJ2-1
DNA: TGTGCCAGCAGCCTGACAGGGGGCGCTGGGTACAATGAGCAGTTCTTC
CDR3: CASSLTGGAGYNEQFF

D: TRBD1
V: TRBV4-1
size: -
J: TRBJ2-1
DNA: TGCGCCAGCAGCCAGCCGGGACAGACATCCTACAATGAGCAGTTCTTC
CDR3: CASSQPGQTSYNEQFF

D: TRBD2
V: TRBV4-1
size: -
J: TRBJ2-1
DNA: TGCGCCAGCAGCCAAGAAAGGCTAGCGGGGCCCAATGAGCAGTTCTTC
CDR3: CASSQERLAGPNEQFF

D: -
V: TRBV5-1
size: -
J: TRBJ1-3
DNA: TGCGCCAGCAGCTTGGATTGGGGCGGCTCTGGAAACACCATATATTTT
CDR3: CASSLDWGGSGNTIYF

D: TRBD2
V: TRBV15
size: -
J: TRBJ2-7
DNA: TGTGCCACCCGGTTTGAGGCGGGGGGGCCCTACGAGCAGTACTTC
CDR3: CATRFEAGGPYEQYF

D: TRBD2
V: TRBV7-2
size: -
J: TRBJ2-1
DNA: TGTGCCAGCAGCTTAGACCGTGGTGGGACTAGCGGGAGGGGGAGTGAGCAGTTCTTC
CDR3: CASSLDRGGTSGRGSEQFF

D: -
V: TRBV7-2
size: -
J: TRBJ2-3
DNA: TGTGCCAGCAGCTTAATGGGGCTAACCGACGATACGCAGTATTTT
CDR3: CASSLMGLTDDTQYF

D: TRBD1
V: TRBV7-6
size: -
J: TRBJ2-7
DNA: TGTGCCAGCAGCTTAGCCCGGGACAGCTCCTACGAGCAGTACTTC
CDR3: CASSLARDSSYEQYF

D: -
V: TRBV19
size: -
J: TRBJ1-5
DNA: TGTGCCAGTAGTATCACACGGGGGAGTCAGCCCCAGCATTTT
CDR3: CASSITRGSQPQHF

D: -
V: TRBV15
size: -
J: TRBJ2-5
DNA: TGTGCCACCAGCAGAGATTTAGTAGAACAAGAGACCCAGTACTTC
CDR3: CATSRDLVEQETQYF

D: -
V: TRBV6-1
size: -
J: TRBJ1-5
DNA: TGTGCCAGCAGTGAAGGAGGGTTGAGCAATCAGCCCCAGCATTTT
CDR3: CASSEGGLSNQPQHF

D: TRBD2
V: TRBV5-6
size: -
J: TRBJ2-2
DNA: TGTGCCAGCAGCTTGCCAGCGGGGAATTACTTGAACACCGGGGAGCTGTTTTTT
CDR3: CASSLPAGNYLNTGELFF

D: -
V: TRBV5-6
size: few
J: TRBJ1-5
DNA: TGTGCCAGCAGCCCCCGGGAAGGACAGCCTAATCAGCCCCAGCATTTT
CDR3: CASSPREGQPNQPQHF

D: TRBD1
V: TRBV5-8
size: -
J: TRBJ2-7
DNA: TGTGCCAGCAGCCCCGATGACAGGGGAGTGTACGAGCAGTACTTC
CDR3: CASSPDDRGVYEQYF

D: TRBD1
V: TRBV28
size: -
J: TRBJ2-7
DNA: TGTGCCAGCACCCCCGGGACAGGGGTCTACGAGCAGTACTTC
CDR3: CASTPGTGVYEQYF

D: TRBD1
V: TRBV7-2
size: -
J: TRBJ1-2
DNA: TGTGCCAGCAGTCCCGACAGGGGGCGGTTTGGCTACACCTTC
CDR3: CASSPDRGRFGYTF

D: -
V: TRBV4-2
size: few
J: TRBJ2-3
DNA: TGTGCCAGCAGCCAAGAAGGAAGCGTTACAGATACGCAGTATTTT
CDR3: CASSQEGSVTDTQYF

D: -
V: TRBV7-9
size: -
J: TRBJ2-1
DNA: TGTGCCAGCAGCCAGACCCGGGGGGCTGAGCAGTTCTTC
CDR3: CASSQTRGAEQFF

D: TRBD2
V: TRBV27
size: -
J: TRBJ2-3
DNA: TGTGCCAGCAGATTGACTAGCCTCACAGATACGCAGTATTTT
CDR3: CASRLTSLTDTQYF